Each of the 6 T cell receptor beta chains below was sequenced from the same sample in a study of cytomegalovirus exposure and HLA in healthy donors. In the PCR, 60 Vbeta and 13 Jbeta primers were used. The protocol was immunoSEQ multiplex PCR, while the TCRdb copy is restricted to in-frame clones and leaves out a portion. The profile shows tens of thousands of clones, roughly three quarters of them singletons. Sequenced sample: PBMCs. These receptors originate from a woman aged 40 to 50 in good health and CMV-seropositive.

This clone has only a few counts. The CDR3: CASSENGEQYF. The CDR3, as DNA: TGTGCCAGCAGTGAAAACGGCGAGCAGTACTTC. The rearrangement links TRBV2 to TRBJ2-7; unclear D gene. Trimming cost V 2 bases and J 6 bases, with 5 bases left between them. CDR1 SNHLY and CDR2 FYNNEI come from the germline V gene. The CDR3 length is 11 residues.

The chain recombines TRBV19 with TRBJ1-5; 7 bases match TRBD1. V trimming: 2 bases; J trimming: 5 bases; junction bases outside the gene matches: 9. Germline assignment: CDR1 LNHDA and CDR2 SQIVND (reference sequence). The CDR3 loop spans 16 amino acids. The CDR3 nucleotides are TGTGCCAGTAGTATACGACAGGGCTACACGTATCAGCCCCAGCATTTT. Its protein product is CASSIRQGYTYQPQHF.

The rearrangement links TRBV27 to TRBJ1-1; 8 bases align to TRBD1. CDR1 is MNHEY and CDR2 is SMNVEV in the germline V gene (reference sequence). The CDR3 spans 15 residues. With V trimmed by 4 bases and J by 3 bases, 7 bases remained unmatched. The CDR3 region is CASSSGQGAHTEAFF. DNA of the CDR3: TGTGCCAGCAGTTCAGGCCAGGGGGCGCACACTGAAGCTTTCTTT.

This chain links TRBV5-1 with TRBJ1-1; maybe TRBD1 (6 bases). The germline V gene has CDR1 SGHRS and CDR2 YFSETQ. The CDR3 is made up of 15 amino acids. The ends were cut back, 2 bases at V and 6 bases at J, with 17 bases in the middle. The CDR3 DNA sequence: TGCGCCAGCAGCTTTGCCCTTGGACAGACCTCTGAAGCTTTCTTT. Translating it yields CASSFALGQTSEAFF.

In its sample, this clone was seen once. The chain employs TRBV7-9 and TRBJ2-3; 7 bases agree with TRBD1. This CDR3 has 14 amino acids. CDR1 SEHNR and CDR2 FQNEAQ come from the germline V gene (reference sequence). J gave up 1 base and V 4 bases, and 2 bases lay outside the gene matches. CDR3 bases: TGTGCCAGCAGCTGGGACAGAGGCACAGATACGCAGTATTTT. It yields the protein CASSWDRGTDTQYF.

The CDR3 region is CASRTGGDEKLFF. The CDR3 DNA follows: TGTGCCAGCCGGACAGGGGGGGATGAAAAACTGTTTTTT. V gene TRBV18 combines with J gene TRBJ1-4, with 10 positions matching TRBD1. From germline, CDR1 is KGHSH and CDR2 LQKENI. This CDR3 is built from 13 residues. Unmatched junction bases numbered 3, after V lost 8 bases and J lost 6 bases. The full variable domain, with the rest looked up from reference TRBV18 and TRBJ1-4, is NAGVMQNPRHLVRRRGQEARLRCSPMKGHSHVYWYRQLPEEGLKFMVYLQKENIIDESGMPKERFSAEFPKEGPSILRIQQVVRGDSAAYFCASRTGGDEKLFFGSGTQLSVL.